One and the same sample provided the 7 T cell receptor beta chains below, sequenced in a study of T cell changes during pregnancy in multiple sclerosis. The repertoire was sequenced with immunoSEQ multiplex PCR; TCRdb's copy has only in-frame clones and lacks some. The repertoire has roughly 31,000 clones, 85% to 95% of them found once; the top ten carry more than 0.7%. This sample comprised CD4+ T cells from peripheral blood mononuclear cells, obtained in the first trimester of pregnancy. The source is a female donor with multiple sclerosis, enrolled in a pregnancy study.

The chain employs TRBV1 and TRBJ2-2; the D call TRBD2 from the table was never checked on the DNA. TRBV1 is given as a pseudogene. This CDR3 spans 18 amino acids. The chain's CDR3 is CTSSQDPRSGGHTGELFF. The CDR3 nucleotides read TGCACCAGCAGCCAAGATCCCCGGTCGGGGGGGCACACCGGGGAGCTGTTTTTT.

This chain uses TRBV28 with TRBJ1-2; no firm D call. Trimming shortened V by 2 bases and J by 3 bases, and 7 bases separated the two germline ends. The germline V gene has CDR1 MDHEN and CDR2 SYDVKM. The CDR3 loop spans 13 amino acids. The CDR3 DNA follows: TGTGCCAGCAGTTTAGGGCCCTACTATGGCTACACCTTC. It yields the protein CASSLGPYYGYTF.

The chain couples TRBV4-3 to TRBJ2-7; D is ambiguous. V was shortened by 3 bases and J by 0 bases, with 15 bases between the two germline ends. Germline V gives CDR1 LGHNA, CDR2 YSLEER. CDR3 size: 16 residues. CDR3 bases: TGCGCCAGCAGCCAGGGCGTGGTGTCCCTCTCCTACGAGCAGTACTTC. It yields the protein CASSQGVVSLSYEQYF.

This chain joins TRBV18 and TRBJ2-1; 12 bases align to TRBD2. CDR1 and CDR2 (germline): KGHSH, LQKENI. There are 17 residues in the CDR3. V was clipped by 1 base and J by 4 bases; unmatched bases: 5. The CDR3, as DNA: TGTGCCAGCTCACCACAAGCTAGCGGGGGGGTTTACAATGAGCAGTTCTTC. This translates into CASSPQASGGVYNEQFF.

The V call is TRBV6-1, the J call TRBJ2-1; D is unclear. Trimming pared 3 bases from V and 16 bases from J, leaving 10 bases between. The CDR3 extends over 10 amino acids. Germline CDR1 and CDR2: MNHNS and SASEGT. CDR3 loop: CASSEASQFF. CDR3 DNA sequence: TGTGCCAGCAGTGAGGCTAGTCAATTCTTC.

The CDR3 nucleotides read TGTGCCAGTAGTATGGGTGCAGTCTTCCGGGGGCCCCAGCATTTT. This gives the protein CASSMGAVFRGPQHF. This chain links TRBV19 with TRBJ1-5, with D uncertain. The germline V gene has CDR1 LNHDA and CDR2 SQIVND (reference sequence). Deletions cut 3 bases from V and 9 bases from J, with 18 bases between. CDR3 length equals 15 residues.

The rearrangement uses TRBV4-2 and TRBJ1-1; no definite D call. The V and J ends lost 0 bases and 1 base respectively, with 3 bases between them. Germline V gene data show CDR1 as LGHNA and CDR2 as YNFKEQ. The CDR3 runs 13 residues. The CDR3 DNA reads TGTGCCAGCAGCCAAGACGGGAACACTGAAGCTTTCTTT. Encoded protein: CASSQDGNTEAFF.